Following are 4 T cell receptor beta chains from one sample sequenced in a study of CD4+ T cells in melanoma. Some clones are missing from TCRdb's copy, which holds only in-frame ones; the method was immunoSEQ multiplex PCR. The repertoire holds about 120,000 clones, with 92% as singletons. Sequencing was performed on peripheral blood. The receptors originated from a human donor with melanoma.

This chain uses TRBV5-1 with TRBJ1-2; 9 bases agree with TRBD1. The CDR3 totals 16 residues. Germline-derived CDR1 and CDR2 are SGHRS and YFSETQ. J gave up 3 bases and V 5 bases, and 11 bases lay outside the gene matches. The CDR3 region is CASRHGTGSRDYGYTF. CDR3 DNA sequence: TGCGCCAGCAGACACGGGACAGGGTCCAGGGACTATGGCTACACCTTC.

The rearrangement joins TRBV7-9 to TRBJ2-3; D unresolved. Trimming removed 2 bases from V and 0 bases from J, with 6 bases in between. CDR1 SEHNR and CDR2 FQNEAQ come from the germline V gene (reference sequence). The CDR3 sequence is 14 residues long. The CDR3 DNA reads TGTGCCAGCAGCTTAACCCTTAGCACAGATACGCAGTATTTT. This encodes CASSLTLSTDTQYF. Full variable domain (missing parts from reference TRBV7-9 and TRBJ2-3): DTGVSQNPRHKITKRGQNVTFRCDPISEHNRLYWYRQTLGQGPEFLTYFQNEAQLEKSRLLSDRFSAERPKGSFSTLEIQRTEQGDSAMYLCASSLTLSTDTQYFGPGTRLTVL.

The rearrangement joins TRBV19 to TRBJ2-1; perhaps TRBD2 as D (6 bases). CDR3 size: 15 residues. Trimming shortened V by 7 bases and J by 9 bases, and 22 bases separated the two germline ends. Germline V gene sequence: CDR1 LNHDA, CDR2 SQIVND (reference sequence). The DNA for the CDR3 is TGTGCCAGTATGACCGGGGGTTATCGAGGTGGTGAGCAGTTCTTC. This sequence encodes CASMTGGYRGGEQFF.

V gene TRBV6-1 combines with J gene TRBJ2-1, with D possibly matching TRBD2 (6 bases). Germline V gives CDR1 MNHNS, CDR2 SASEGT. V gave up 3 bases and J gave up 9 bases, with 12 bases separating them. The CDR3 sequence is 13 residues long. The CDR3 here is CASSETRIGEQFF. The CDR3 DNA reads TGTGCCAGCAGTGAGACTAGAATCGGTGAGCAGTTCTTC.